This TCR beta chain is drawn from a study of human thymus T cells. Trimming at V came to 5 bases and at J to 6 bases, leaving 14 bases not matched to a gene. The length of the CDR3 is 17 residues. CDR1 SGHVS and CDR2 FQNEAQ come from the germline V gene. Libraries were prepared by immunoSEQ multiplex PCR; TCRdb keeps only in-frame clonotypes and omits some of them. The repertoire holds about 50,000 clones, 95% seen once, with approximately 0.17% in the top ten. Sequencing was carried out using blood. The chain couples TRBV7-8 to TRBJ2-1, with 9 bases identical to TRBD2. The TCR comes from a girl in the first two years of life with a congenital heart defect but otherwise immunologically healthy. The CDR3 nucleotides read TGTGCCAGCAGCATACTATGGGCGGGAGGGTCCCGCAATGAGCAGTTCTTC. This encodes CASSILWAGGSRNEQFF.